This T cell receptor beta chain stems from a study of blood T cell repertoires in COVID-19. Study in general: Sample material is recorded as cDNA or gDNA derived from T cells, B-cell-depleted T cells, or PBMCs.

The table came from immunoSEQ multiplex PCR; TCRdb's copy has only in-frame clones and leaves some out. The sample holds 150,000 or so clones, approximately 80% seen once. Germline V gives CDR1 SGHDT, CDR2 YYEEEE. Losses at the gene ends were 3 bases for V and 6 bases for J; bases not matched to a gene: 8. There are 14 residues in the CDR3. It was during active infection that Seattle patients were enrolled and then longitudinally followed. V and J are TRBV5-6 and TRBJ1-2; 7 positions agree with TRBD1. Sequencing used peripheral blood. The sequence derives from an older woman with COVID-19, enrolled during active disease. CDR3 residues: CASSSLNRGHGYTF. DNA of the CDR3: TGTGCCAGCAGCTCCTTAAACAGGGGTCATGGCTACACCTTC.